Below are 16 T cell receptor beta chains sequenced from a single sample in a study of post-analysis software for immune sequencing data. Whole-study results and caveats: Patients showed TRBV5-6, TRBV5-1 and TRBV20-1 among roughly 5 TRBV segments more frequent than in controls.

Unique molecular identifiers were present in the TCR beta cDNA libraries. TCRdb re-called the PCR reads with MiXCR, one entry per CDR3 protein. The sample comprises roughly 580,000 distinct CDR3 sequences, 40% to 50% of which are singletons, and 1.5% to 2% rests with the top ten. The antigens of these receptors remain unknown. Source material: blood. These receptors all come from a girl aged 10-17 years with multiple sclerosis.

The rearrangement joins TRBV12-3 or TRBV12-4 to TRBJ2-3; 13 positions agree with TRBD2. This CDR3 is 16 amino acids long. Trimming took 0 bases from V and 4 from J; bases not matched to a gene: 1. The CDR3 bases are TGTGCCAGCAGTTTAGCACTAGCGGGGGGGCCAGATACGCAGTATTTT. This codes for CASSLALAGGPDTQYF.

The J gene is TRBJ1-1, the V gene TRBV12-3 or TRBV12-4; 10 bases align to TRBD1. V shed 3 bases and J 5 bases; nucleotides not matched to a gene: 9. CDR3 length: 16 amino acids. The CDR3 DNA is TGTGCCAGCAGTTTGGGGACAGGGGCTGAGGGGACTGAAGCTTTCTTT. This translates into CASSLGTGAEGTEAFF.

This clonotype was seen more than once but under ten times. The chain links TRBV5-1 to TRBJ1-2; D gene uncertain. V was pared by 0 bases and J by 4 bases, with 7 bases between. Per germline, CDR1 SGHRS and CDR2 YFSETQ. The CDR3 runs to 13 residues. CDR3 nucleotide sequence: TGCGCCAGCAGCTTGGGTTCCGCCTATGGCTACACCTTC. As protein: CASSLGSAYGYTF.

On this clonotype itself: The junction does not match germline at one end; this may be a read error. The genes are TRBV27 and TRBJ2-1, with 10 bases matching TRBD1. This CDR3 has 14 amino acids. In germline, CDR1 is MNHEY, CDR2 SMNVEV (reference sequence). The CDR3 DNA is TGTGTCAGCCGCGGGACAGGGGTTTACAATGAGCAGTTCTTC. It translates to CVSRGTGVYNEQFF.

This clonotype has more than one count but fewer than ten. The chain carries TRBV12-3 or TRBV12-4 and TRBJ2-3; D uncertain. The CDR3 extends over 13 amino acids. Trimming took 6 bases from V and 2 from J, leaving 9 bases between them. In DNA form, the CDR3 reads TGTGCCAGCAGCCCAGCCCCCACAGATACGCAGTATTTT. It yields the protein CASSPAPTDTQYF.

This chain uses TRBV11-2 with TRBJ1-2; D ambiguous. V lost 2 bases and J lost 2, with 15 bases in between. Germline lookup yields CDR1 SGHAT and CDR2 FQNNGV. This CDR3 is built from 16 residues. The CDR3 loop reads CASSLLRAQLNYGYTF. The CDR3 coding sequence is TGTGCCAGCAGCTTACTAAGGGCACAATTGAACTATGGCTACACCTTC.

The chain links TRBV3-1 to TRBJ2-3, with D possibly matching TRBD2 (5 bases). Trimming stripped 3 bases from V and 2 bases from J, with 9 bases between. Per germline, CDR1 LGHDT and CDR2 YNNKEL (reference sequence). The CDR3 extends over 14 amino acids. In DNA, the CDR3 is TGTGCCAGCAGCCACCGTAGCGACACAGATACGCAGTATTTT. Translation gives CASSHRSDTDTQYF.

This rearrangement joins TRBV5-1 to TRBJ2-7; possibly TRBD1 for D (5 bases). Trimming shortened V by 0 bases and J by 2 bases, and 9 bases separated the two germline ends. CDR3 length: 14 amino acids. CDR1 SGHRS and CDR2 YFSETQ come from the germline V gene. The CDR3: CASSLEGSTYEQYF. The CDR3 DNA reads TGCGCCAGCAGCTTGGAGGGGTCAACCTACGAGCAGTACTTC.

The rearrangement links TRBV29-1 to TRBJ1-1; TRBD1 aligns across 7 bases. The CDR3 runs 13 residues. Germline lookup yields CDR1 SQVTM and CDR2 ANQGSEA. After removal of 5 bases from V and 1 base from J, the junction contained 4 bases not matched to a gene. The CDR3 loop is CSVCTGANTEAFF. The CDR3 DNA sequence: TGCAGCGTTTGCACAGGGGCGAACACTGAAGCTTTCTTT.

With respect to this clonotype: A much larger clone lies a single base off, so this may be a read error. The rearrangement uses TRBV12-3 or TRBV12-4 and TRBJ2-7; D is uncertain. The CDR3 sequence is 12 residues long. The CDR3 DNA is TGTGCCGGCAGTGCTCCTTACTACGAGCAGTACTTC. Translation: CAGSAPYYEQYF.

This sequence joins TRBV12-3 or TRBV12-4 and TRBJ1-2; 11 bases line up with TRBD1. The CDR3 has 14 residues. J gave up 8 bases and V 7 bases, and 9 bases lay outside the gene matches. CDR3 protein: CASIPGQGVSGYTF. DNA of the CDR3: TGTGCCAGCATCCCGGGACAGGGGGTGAGCGGCTACACCTTC.

This chain connects TRBV30 to TRBJ2-1; D uncertain. The CDR3 is 17 amino acids. Germline CDR1 reads GTSNPN; CDR2 reads SVGIG (reference sequence). V was trimmed by 0 bases and J by 1 base, leaving 16 bases between them. The CDR3 region is CAWSVLWVDGSYNEQFF. DNA for the CDR3: TGTGCCTGGAGTGTTCTCTGGGTCGACGGATCCTACAATGAGCAGTTCTTC.

This clonotype has more than one count but fewer than ten. The chain carries TRBV20-1 and TRBJ2-5; D not resolved. The CDR3 has 18 amino acids. V was clipped by 0 bases and J by 0 bases, with 20 bases between them. Per germline, CDR1 DFQATT and CDR2 SNEGSKA (reference sequence). DNA of the CDR3: TGCAGTGCTAGAGATGATTTAAGGCGGTCGATGTACCAAGAGACCCAGTACTTC. It encodes CSARDDLRRSMYQETQYF.

V is TRBV4-2 and J is TRBJ2-1; D is unclear. CDR1 and CDR2 (germline): LGHNA, YNFKEQ. There are 14 residues in the CDR3. The V end lost 1 base, the J end lost 5 bases, and 9 bases lay between the germline ends. The CDR3 sequence is CASSQASRNNEQFF. CDR3 DNA sequence: TGTGCCAGCAGCCAAGCCTCACGAAACAATGAGCAGTTCTTC.

This clonotype appeared a few times. CDR3 sequence reads: CASSSGRGPYEQYF. In DNA form, the CDR3 reads TGTGCCAGCAGCAGCGGGAGGGGTCCCTACGAGCAGTACTTC. The rearrangement uses TRBV6-6 and TRBJ2-7; 10 positions match TRBD2. The germline V gene has CDR1 MNHNY and CDR2 SVGAGI (reference sequence). The trim removed 6 bases at V and 2 bases at J, leaving 4 bases unmatched. The CDR3 covers 14 residues.

The rearrangement joins TRBV2 to TRBJ1-2, with a tentative D call TRBD1 (5 bases). This CDR3 comprises 15 residues. Germline CDR1 reads SNHLY; CDR2 reads FYNNEI. Trimming cost V 4 bases and J 4 bases, with 16 bases left between them. The CDR3 DNA follows: TGTGCCAGCAGTGCTGGGGGGGGACTTACCTATGGCTACACCTTC. This codes for CASSAGGGLTYGYTF. Full variable domain (outside the CDR3, taken from reference TRBV2 and TRBJ1-2): EPEVTQTPSHQVTQMGQEVILRCVPISNHLYFYWYRQILGQKVEFLVSFYNNEISEKSEIFDDQFSVERPDGSNFTLKIRSTKLEDSAMYFCASSAGGGLTYGYTFGSGTRLTVV.